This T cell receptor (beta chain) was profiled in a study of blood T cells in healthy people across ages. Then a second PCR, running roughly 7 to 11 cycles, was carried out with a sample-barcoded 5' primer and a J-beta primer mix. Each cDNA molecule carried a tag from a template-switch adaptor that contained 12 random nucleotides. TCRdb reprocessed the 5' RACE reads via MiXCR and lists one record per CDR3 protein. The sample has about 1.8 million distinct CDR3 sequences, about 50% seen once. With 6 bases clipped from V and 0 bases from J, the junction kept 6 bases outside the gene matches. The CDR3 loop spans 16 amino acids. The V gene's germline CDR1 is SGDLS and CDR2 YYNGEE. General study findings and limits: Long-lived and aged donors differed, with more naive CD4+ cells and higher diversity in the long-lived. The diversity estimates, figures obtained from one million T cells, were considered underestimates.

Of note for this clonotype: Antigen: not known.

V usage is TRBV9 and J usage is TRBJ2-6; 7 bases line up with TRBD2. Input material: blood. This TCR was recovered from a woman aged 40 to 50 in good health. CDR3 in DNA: TGTGCCAGCACGGGGGGACGTATCTCTGGGGCCAACGTCCTGACTTTC. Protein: CASTGGRISGANVLTF.